Following are 9 T cell receptor beta chains from one sample sequenced in a study of T cells and Merkel cell carcinoma outcomes. Sequenced by immunoSEQ multiplex PCR; TCRdb stores in-frame clones only, minus some. The sample yields roughly 6,000 clones, about 80% seen once. The sequencing sample was made of tumor tissue from Merkel cell carcinoma. The receptor source for this set is a human donor with Merkel cell carcinoma.

The chain links TRBV7-8 to TRBJ2-1; D is possibly TRBD2 (5 bases). Germline values: CDR1 SGHVS, CDR2 FQNEAQ. This CDR3 has 16 amino acids. With 3 bases removed from V and 0 bases from J, the gap between germline ends came to 12 bases. CDR3 DNA sequence: TGTGCCAGCAGCTTGACTATGCGGAGCTCCTACAATGAGCAGTTCTTC. It translates to CASSLTMRSSYNEQFF.

The chain links TRBV6-1 to TRBJ1-2, with D perhaps TRBD1 (6 bases). The CDR3 is made up of 13 amino acids. Germline V gene sequence: CDR1 MNHNS, CDR2 SASEGT. Trimming removed 6 bases from V and 6 bases from J, with 14 bases in between. This CDR3 reads CASSATGYDGYTF. The CDR3, as DNA: TGTGCCAGCAGCGCCACAGGGTACGATGGCTACACCTTC.

V usage is TRBV6-5 and J usage is TRBJ2-1; D gene unclear. Trimming stripped 8 bases from V and 0 bases from J, with 11 bases between. CDR1 and CDR2 (germline): MNHEY, SVGAGI. The CDR3 runs 14 residues. CDR3 bases: TGTGCCAGCGCCTGGCGGAGCTCCTACAATGAGCAGTTCTTC. Its translation is CASAWRSSYNEQFF.

The chain carries TRBV19 and TRBJ2-7, with 8 bases fitting TRBD1. The germline V gene encodes CDR1 LNHDA and CDR2 SQIVND (reference sequence). J lost 3 bases, V lost 9 bases, and 19 bases had no gene match. CDR3 length: 17 amino acids. CDR3 in DNA: TGTGCCAGCCACGACAGGGGAAAGCTATATCAGATCTACGAGCAGTACTTC. Its translation: CASHDRGKLYQIYEQYF.

The chain recombines TRBV6-5 with TRBJ2-7; perhaps D is TRBD1 or TRBD2 (5 bases each). CDR3 size: 11 residues. The V gene lost 5 bases and the J gene lost 3 bases, with 5 bases spanning the gap. Looked up from germline, CDR1 is MNHEY and CDR2 is SVGAGI. The DNA for the CDR3 is TGTGCCAGCAGTGGGGGCTACGAGCAGTACTTC. Translating it yields CASSGGYEQYF.

This chain joins TRBV2 and TRBJ1-2; 12 bases are a match to TRBD1. The CDR3 runs 15 residues. The germline V gene encodes CDR1 SNHLY and CDR2 FYNNEI. The junction had 8 bases not matched to a gene; V was cut back by 6 bases and J by 6 bases. The CDR3 DNA follows: TGTGCCAGCAGCCCTGCCGGGACAGGGGGCCATGGCTACACCTTC. Protein sequence: CASSPAGTGGHGYTF.

This clone was seen only once. The gene calls are TRBV14 and TRBJ2-3; tentative D call: TRBD2 (6 bases). V was pared by 1 base and J by 6 bases, with 11 bases between. Looked up from germline, CDR1 is SGHDN and CDR2 is FVKESK. The CDR3 contains 14 residues. The CDR3 spells CASSQVEGSDTQYF. The CDR3 nucleotides read TGTGCCAGCAGCCAAGTGGAGGGTTCGGATACGCAGTATTTT.

The chain recombines TRBV5-6 with TRBJ1-2; possible D gene TRBD1, 6 bases. The CDR3 runs to 15 residues. Germline values: CDR1 SGHDT, CDR2 YYEEEE. Deletions cut 0 bases from V and 1 base from J, with 10 bases between. This chain's CDR3 is CASSLARTDNYGYTF. The DNA for the CDR3 is TGTGCCAGCAGCTTGGCAAGGACAGATAACTATGGCTACACCTTC.

V is TRBV18 and J is TRBJ2-5, with D uncertain. This CDR3 has 14 residues. V was pared by 0 bases and J by 7 bases, with 12 bases between. Germline V gene lookup returns CDR1 KGHSH and CDR2 LQKENI. The CDR3 nucleotides read TGTGCCAGCTCACCACCGGGATCTGGCGTGACCCAGTACTTC. Translating gives CASSPPGSGVTQYF.